This entry is about one T cell receptor (beta chain). The specificity of this receptor is unknown. No clone much larger than this one lies a single base away; base qualities are absent. This entry is derived from a study of OX40 agonist ivuxolimab in advanced cancers. Turning to the overall study: Ivuxolimab was a fully human IgG2 agonistic monoclonal antibody targeting the costimulatory receptor OX40 (CD134). The paper describes the monotherapy dose-escalation part (N ≈ 50 patients) of the phase I trial of ivuxolimab. Among the roughly 50 dose-escalation patients, about 20 had hepatocellular carcinoma, about 15 melanoma, 9 renal cell carcinoma and 9 head and neck cancer. The point of sequencing TCRbeta in the periphery was to test whether ivuxolimab changed TCR sequence diversity and drove clonal T-cell expansion. Patients were allowed to have had prior anti-PD-1, anti-PD-L1 or anti-CTLA-4 therapy, and around 40% of the dose-escalation patients had previously received checkpoint inhibitors. Partial responses were achieved by three dose-escalation patients, of whom one had hepatocellular carcinoma and two had cutaneous melanoma. The dose-escalation cohort was 82.7% male with a mean age of about 60 years, ranging from about 23 to 85. Intravenous ivuxolimab was administered to patients every 2 weeks at six dose levels: 0.01, 0.1, 0.3, 1.5, 3 and 10 mg/kg.

Broad study findings and their caveats: Low levels of normalized T-cell clonal expansion were also seen in some patients who did not respond. In the 0.1-3.0 mg/kg groups, partial responders had among the lowest normalized peripheral clonal expansion, particularly in CD8+ T cells. At doses of 0.1 to 3.0 mg/kg, clonal expansion of both CD4+ and CD8+ T cells in blood was seen between baseline and week 6. The antigen specificity of the clonally expanded peripheral T cells was not determined. After ivuxolimab, CD8+ T cells had more expanded clones than CD4+ T cells on average.

Patients with autoimmune disease history or receiving systemic immunosuppression were excluded from the trial. In every dose cohort, peripheral blood was drawn for TCR sequencing at baseline, cycle 4 day 1, and cycle 7 day 1. The samples were taken from a phase I, first-in-human, multicenter, open-label dose-escalation trial of ivuxolimab. Adults with locally advanced or metastatic melanoma, renal cell carcinoma, hepatocellular carcinoma or head and neck squamous cell carcinoma were enrolled in the trial. Before TCR sequencing, CD4+ T cells and CD8+ T cells were sorted from peripheral blood as separate populations. From its cysteine to its phenylalanine, the CDR3 spans 14 amino acids. Just the 42-base CDR3 DNA is kept, in frame starting at base 1. Looking up the germline V gene (reference sequence) yields CDR1 MNHEY and CDR2 SMNVEV. V loses 3 bases of germline sequence and J loses 0 bases, and the interval between the two ends is 5 bases.

To sequence the TCRbeta CDR3 region, genomic DNA was isolated from the sorted cells. The immunoSEQ Assay was used to sequence the TCRbeta CDR3 regions. In its TCRdb copy, this immuneACCESS table keeps in-frame sequences only and misses some clones. Where compared with another copy, unresolved V genes explain less than half of these, and the others have no known cause. The sample table lists tens of thousands of clones, 90% to 95% of them with a count of one. About 2.6% of the sample belongs to the ten largest clones. Sequencing used CD4+ or CD8+ T cells sorted from blood, obtained in a trial of the OX40 agonist ivuxolimab. Here the chain combines TRBV27 and TRBJ2-2, with no reliable assignment of the D segment. This TCR was sampled from an adult with an advanced solid tumor such as melanoma, head and neck, liver or kidney cancer. The encoded CDR3 is CASSLTANTGELFF. At the DNA level, the sequence is TGTGCCAGCAGTTTGACCGCGAACACCGGGGAGCTGTTTTTT.